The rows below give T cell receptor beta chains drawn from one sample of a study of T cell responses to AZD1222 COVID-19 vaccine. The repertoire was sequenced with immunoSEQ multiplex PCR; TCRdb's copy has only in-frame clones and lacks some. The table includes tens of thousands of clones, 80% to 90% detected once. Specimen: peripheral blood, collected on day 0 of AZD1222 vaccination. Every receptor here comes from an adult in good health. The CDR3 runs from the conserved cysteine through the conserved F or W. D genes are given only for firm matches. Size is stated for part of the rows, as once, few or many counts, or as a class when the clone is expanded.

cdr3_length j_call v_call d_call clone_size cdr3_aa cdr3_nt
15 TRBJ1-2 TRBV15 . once CATSRDLGGDYGYTF TGTGCCACCAGCAGAGATTTGGGGGGAGACTATGGCTACACCTTC
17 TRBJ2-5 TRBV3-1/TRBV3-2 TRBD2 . CASSQGAKPGGRGTQYF TGTGCCAGCAGCCAGGGAGCGAAACCGGGGGGGCGAGGGACCCAGTACTTC
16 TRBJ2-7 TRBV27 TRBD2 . CASSFSRLAASYEQYF TGTGCCAGCAGTTTTAGCCGACTAGCGGCGTCCTACGAGCAGTACTTC
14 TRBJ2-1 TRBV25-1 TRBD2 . CASSLSGTSGEQFF TGTGCCAGCAGTCTCTCCGGGACTAGCGGTGAGCAGTTCTTC
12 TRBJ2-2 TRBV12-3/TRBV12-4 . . CASRTDPGELFF TGTGCCAGCAGAACCGACCCCGGGGAGCTGTTTTTT
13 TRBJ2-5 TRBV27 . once CASSHYREETQYF TGTGCCAGCAGTCATTACAGGGAAGAGACCCAGTACTTC
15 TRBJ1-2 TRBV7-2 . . CASSSTPPGERGYTF TGTGCCAGCAGCAGCACCCCACCGGGAGAACGGGGCTACACCTTC
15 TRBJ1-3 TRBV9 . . CASSERPTSGNTIYF TGTGCCAGCAGCGAGAGGCCAACCTCTGGAAACACCATATATTTT
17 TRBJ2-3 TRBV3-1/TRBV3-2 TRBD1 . CASSPIGTGGGTDTQYF TGTGCCAGCAGCCCGATCGGGACAGGGGGTGGCACAGATACGCAGTATTTT
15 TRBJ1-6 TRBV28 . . CASSSWTGNNSPLHF TGTGCCAGCAGTTCCTGGACTGGAAATAATTCACCCCTCCACTTT
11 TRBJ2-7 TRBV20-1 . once CSAGGQLGGYF TGCAGTGCCGGAGGACAGTTGGGTGGGTACTTC
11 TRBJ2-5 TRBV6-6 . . CASRHQETQYF TGTGCCAGCAGGCACCAAGAGACCCAGTACTTC
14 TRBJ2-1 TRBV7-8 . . CASSLAFGGNEQFF TGTGCCAGCAGCTTAGCGTTCGGGGGCAATGAGCAGTTCTTC
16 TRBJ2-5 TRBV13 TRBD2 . CASSARTGGVRETQYF TGTGCCAGCAGCGCCCGTACCGGGGGGGTTCGGGAGACCCAGTACTTC
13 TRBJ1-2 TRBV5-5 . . CASSLQGGDGYTF TGTGCCAGCAGCTTACAGGGTGGGGATGGCTACACCTTC
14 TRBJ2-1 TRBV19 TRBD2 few CASSYLTSGDEQFF TGTGCCAGTAGTTATCTGACTAGCGGGGATGAGCAGTTCTTC
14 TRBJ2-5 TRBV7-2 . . CASSLVAGGETQYF TGTGCCAGCAGCTTGGTGGCAGGAGGAGAGACCCAGTACTTC
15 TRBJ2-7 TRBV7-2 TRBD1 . CASSLGTGGAYEQYF TGTGCCAGCAGCTTGGGGACAGGGGGCGCCTACGAGCAGTACTTC
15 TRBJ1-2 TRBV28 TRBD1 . CASSLLTGGQNGYTF TGTGCCAGCAGTTTATTGACAGGGGGTCAGAATGGCTACACCTTC
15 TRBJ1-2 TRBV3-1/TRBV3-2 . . CASSPRVVSNYGYTF TGTGCCAGCAGCCCCCGTGTGGTTAGTAACTATGGCTACACCTTC
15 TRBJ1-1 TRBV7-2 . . CASSPSGGRVTEAFF TGTGCCAGCAGCCCCAGCGGGGGGCGAGTGACTGAAGCTTTCTTT
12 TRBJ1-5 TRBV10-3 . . CAIEHSNQPQHF TGTGCCATCGAACATAGCAATCAGCCCCAGCATTTT
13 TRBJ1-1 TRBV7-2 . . CASSLGTVTEAFF TGTGCCAGCAGCTTAGGGACAGTCACTGAAGCTTTCTTT
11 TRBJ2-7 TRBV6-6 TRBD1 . CASREQGSQYF TGTGCCAGCAGGGAACAGGGGTCGCAGTACTTC
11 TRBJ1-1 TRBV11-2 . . CASSSTLKAFF TGTGCCAGCAGCTCCACACTAAAAGCTTTCTTT
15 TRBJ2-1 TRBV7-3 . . CASSLFGGQSNEQFF TGTGCCAGCAGCTTATTTGGGGGGCAATCCAATGAGCAGTTCTTC
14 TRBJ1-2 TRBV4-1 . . CASSQDLLYVGYTF TGCGCCAGCAGCCAAGACTTGCTATATGTCGGCTACACCTTC
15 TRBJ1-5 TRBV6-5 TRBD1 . CASKGQGGSNQPQHF TGTGCCAGCAAAGGACAGGGCGGGAGCAATCAGCCCCAGCATTTT
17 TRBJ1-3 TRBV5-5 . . CASSLVGTVGPGNTIYF TGTGCCAGCAGCTTAGTTGGGACCGTGGGGCCTGGAAACACCATATATTTT
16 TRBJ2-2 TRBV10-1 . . CASSESSSKNTGELFF TGCGCCAGCAGTGAGTCGAGTAGCAAGAACACCGGGGAGCTGTTTTTT
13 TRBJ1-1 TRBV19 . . CASSISDNTEAFF TGTGCCAGTAGTATTTCGGATAACACTGAAGCTTTCTTT
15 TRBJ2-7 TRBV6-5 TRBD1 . CASSYGQGFTYEQYF TGTGCCAGCAGTTACGGACAGGGATTCACCTACGAGCAGTACTTC
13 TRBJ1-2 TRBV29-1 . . CSVSSGVNYGYTF TGCAGCGTTAGCTCAGGGGTTAACTATGGCTACACCTTC
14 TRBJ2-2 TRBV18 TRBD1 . CASSRQGMTGELFF TGTGCCAGCTCACGACAGGGTATGACCGGGGAGCTGTTTTTT
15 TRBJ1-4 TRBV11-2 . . CASSSNRGGKEKLFF TGTGCCAGCAGCTCAAACAGAGGAGGCAAAGAAAAACTGTTTTTT
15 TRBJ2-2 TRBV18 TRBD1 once CASSSIQGATGELFF TGTGCCAGCTCAAGTATCCAGGGGGCAACAGGGGAGCTGTTTTTT
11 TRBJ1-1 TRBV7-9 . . CASSLDRQAFF TGTGCCAGCAGCTTAGATAGGCAAGCTTTCTTT
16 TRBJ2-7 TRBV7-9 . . CASSPPDLESPYEQYF TGTGCCAGCAGCCCACCGGATTTAGAGTCTCCCTACGAGCAGTACTTC
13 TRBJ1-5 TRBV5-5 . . CASSLGVDQPQHF TGTGCCAGCAGCTTGGGAGTGGATCAGCCCCAGCATTTT
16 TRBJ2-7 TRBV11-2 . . CASRSYNSIKVYEQYF TGTGCCAGCAGGTCGTATAATTCCATTAAGGTCTACGAGCAGTACTTC
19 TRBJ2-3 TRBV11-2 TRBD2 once CASSLGVVAGGRGTDTQYF TGTGCCAGCAGCTTAGGAGTGGTAGCGGGGGGGCGAGGCACAGATACGCAGTATTTT
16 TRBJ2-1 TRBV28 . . CASSQPRGNVGNEQFF TGTGCCAGCAGCCAACCGAGGGGAAATGTAGGGAATGAGCAGTTCTTC
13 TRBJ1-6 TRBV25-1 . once CASSVGVLQPLHF TGTGCCAGCAGTGTAGGGGTTCTCCAACCCCTCCACTTT
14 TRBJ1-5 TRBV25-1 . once CASSGWTVDQPQHF TGTGCCAGCAGTGGGTGGACAGTGGATCAGCCCCAGCATTTT
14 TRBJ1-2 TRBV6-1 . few CASSESGYGRSYTF TGTGCCAGCAGTGAATCGGGCTATGGTCGGAGCTACACCTTC
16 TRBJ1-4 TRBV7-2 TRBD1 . CASSFWDRGQGEKLFF TGTGCCAGCAGCTTTTGGGACAGGGGGCAAGGGGAAAAACTGTTTTTT
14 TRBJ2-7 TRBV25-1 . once CASSERDTGREQYF TGTGCCAGCAGTGAACGGGACACTGGAAGGGAGCAGTACTTC
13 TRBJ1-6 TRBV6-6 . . CASSRGERSPLHF TGTGCCAGCTCCAGGGGTGAGCGGTCACCCCTCCACTTT
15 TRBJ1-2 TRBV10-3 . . CASQPGANPPPGYTF TGTGCCTCGCAGCCGGGGGCCAATCCCCCGCCTGGCTACACCTTC
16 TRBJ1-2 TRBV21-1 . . CASSPPSWGPNYGYTF TGTGCCAGCAGCCCCCCGAGTTGGGGCCCCAACTATGGCTACACCTTC